The entry that follows covers one TCR beta chain sequence. This clonotype came up once. Its antigen specificity is not known. Nothing much larger sits one base from this clone, and base qualities are not available. One read provides weak support. Library method: multiplex PCR. This sample was sequenced with an Illumina HiSeq 4000. CDR3 regions were amplified by Arm-PCR with iRepertoire HTBI primers to construct TCR beta libraries. Gel purification was performed on PCR products prior to sequencing. For the original study's pipeline: Across samples, fewer than 70 TRBV and 12 to 15 TRBJ segments were identified and used for gene usage analysis of CDR3 amino acid clonotypes. COPE and FqMerger were used to merge the filtered high-quality paired reads into contigs. BLAST was used to align contigs to IMGT TRBV, TRBD and TRBJ reference genes, with CDR3 defined following IMGT. Clonotypes above 0.1% frequency were classified as highly expanded clones. Repertoire diversity was measured by Shannon entropy, and V-J evenness by the Gini coefficient. A clonotype was considered public if more than one individual shared it. The public reads were quality trimmed at Q25 with fastp and then assembled into clones with MiXCR by TCRdb, keeping productive beta chains. Each record represents a unique CDR3 protein, reported with the most common genes and DNA among its rows. TCRdb, not the authors, supplied the V and J calls. The sample contains roughly 420,000 distinct CDR3 sequences, roughly 16% of them found a single time. Jointly, the top ten make up approximately 22% of the sample.

The sample belongs to a study of regulatory T cells in long-lasting Graves disease (dated by TCRdb to the early 2020s). Regarding the research as a whole: Patients with newly diagnosed Graves' disease had been on antithyroid drugs for under 3 months. Persistent Graves' disease patients were compared with newly diagnosed Graves' disease patients by peripheral blood TCR sequencing and RNA sequencing. The study took place in China and was registered as a clinical trial. A total of around 33 samples underwent TCR sequencing, from around 13 patients with persistent Graves' disease and roughly 20 patients with newly diagnosed Graves' disease. Overall study results and their limits: The study examined only peripheral blood because the primary lesion, thyroid tissue, could not be accessed. As a limitation, the authors acknowledged that the small sample size may reduce accuracy. Patients with persistent disease shared more public clonotypes (approximately 2,500) than newly diagnosed patients did (around 930). TRBV28, TRBJ1-2 and TRBJ2-5 were preferentially used in persistent disease, while TRBV20-1 and TRBJ2-1 were favored in newly diagnosed disease. Sequencing and analysis were limited to the TCR beta chain. Persistent Graves' disease patients showed lower TCR Shannon entropy and fewer highly expanded clones than newly diagnosed patients, suggesting clonal expansion.

The intended sense of this specimen's time point label: newly diagnosed GD, antithyroid drugs for less than 3 months. RNA was extracted from PBMCs in TRIzol for both TCR sequencing and RNA sequencing. The diagnosis of Graves' disease followed American Thyroid Association guidelines. Patients for the study were recruited at an endocrinology department in Xi'an, China. Each patient gave 8.5 to 9.5 milliliters of peripheral blood, collected in an EDTA anticoagulant tube. Ficoll Paque Plus density gradient separation was used to isolate PBMCs, and no additional T cell sorting was done. RNA quality was checked with an Agilent 2100 Bioanalyzer and agarose gel, and concentration with a NanoDrop 2000. The CDR3 runs 13 amino acids, cysteine and phenylalanine included. The retained sequence is limited to the CDR3, 39 bases, with the frame set at the first base. For CDR1 and CDR2, the germline V gene lists SNHLY and FYNNEI. V and J are truncated by 3 bases and 4 bases respectively, leaving an intervening sequence of 9 bases.

The sequence came from a female donor with Graves disease. The sequence links TRBV2 to TRBJ1-2; the D gene identity is not certain. Material: peripheral blood mononuclear cells (PBMCs), obtained at new diagnosis, from a patient treated with antithyroid drugs. The bases read TGTGCCAGCAGTGATAACAGTCGCTATGGCTACACCTTC. Its coded protein is CASSDNSRYGYTF.